This T cell receptor beta chain originates from a study of post-analysis software for immune sequencing data. Study-wide findings and caveats: Relative to controls, patients had several TRBV segments at higher frequency, with TRBV5-6, TRBV5-1 and TRBV20-1 among these.

Details on this clonotype: Its matching antigen is unknown.

Prepared libraries of TCR beta cDNA carried unique molecular identifiers. Some 500,000 cDNA molecules were obtained per 1 to 10 million input T cells. TCRdb called the PCR reads again in MiXCR, with one record for every CDR3 protein. Here the sample spans 750,000 to 950,000 distinct CDR3 sequences, about 53% being singletons. Trimming took 4 bases from V and 4 from J, leaving 4 bases between them. CDR1 and CDR2 (germline): SQVTM, ANQGSEA. The CDR3 runs to 10 residues. Sequenced sample: blood. The receptor was derived from a girl between 5 and 17 years old with multiple sclerosis. The rearrangement joins TRBV29-1 to TRBJ1-1, with D hard to call. This CDR3 reads CSVVFTEAFF. The CDR3 nucleotides read TGCAGCGTTGTCTTCACTGAAGCTTTCTTT. Full variable domain (outside the CDR3, taken from reference TRBV29-1 and TRBJ1-1): SAVISQKPSRDICQRGTSLTIQCQVDSQVTMMFWYRQQPGQSLTLIATANQGSEATYESGFVIDKFPISRPNLTFSTLTVSNMSPEDSSIYLCSVVFTEAFFGQGTRLTVV.